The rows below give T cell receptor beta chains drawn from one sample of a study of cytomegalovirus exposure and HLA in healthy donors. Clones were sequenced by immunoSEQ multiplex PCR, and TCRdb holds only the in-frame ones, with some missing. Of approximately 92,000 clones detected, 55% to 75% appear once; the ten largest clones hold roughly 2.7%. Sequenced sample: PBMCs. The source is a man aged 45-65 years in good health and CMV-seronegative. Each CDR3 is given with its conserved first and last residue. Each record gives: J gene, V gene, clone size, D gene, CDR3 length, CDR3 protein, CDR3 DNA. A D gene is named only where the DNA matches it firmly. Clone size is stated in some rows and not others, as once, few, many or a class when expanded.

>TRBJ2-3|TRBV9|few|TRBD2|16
CASSALTSGGVDTQYF
TGTGCCAGCAGCGCCCTGACTAGCGGGGGCGTTGATACGCAGTATTTT
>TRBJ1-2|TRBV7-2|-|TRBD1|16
CASSRTGGTLTRSYTF
TGTGCCAGCAGCCGGACAGGGGGGACCCTGACGCGTAGCTACACCTTC
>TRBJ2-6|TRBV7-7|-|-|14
CAVPGSAGANVLTF
TGTGCCGTCCCCGGTTCCGCTGGGGCCAACGTCCTGACTTTC
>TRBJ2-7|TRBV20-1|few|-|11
CSARSRVEQYF
TGCAGTGCTAGAAGCAGGGTCGAGCAGTACTTC
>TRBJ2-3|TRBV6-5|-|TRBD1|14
CASFDRGATDTQYF
TGTGCCAGCTTCGACAGGGGAGCCACAGATACGCAGTATTTT
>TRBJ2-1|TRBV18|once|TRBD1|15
CASSPSGTGKNEQFF
TGTGCCAGCTCACCCTCCGGGACAGGGAAGAATGAGCAGTTCTTC
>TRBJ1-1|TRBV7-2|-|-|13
CASSFSQDTEAFF
TGTGCCAGCAGCTTTTCACAGGACACTGAAGCTTTCTTT
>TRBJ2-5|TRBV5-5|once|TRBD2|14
CASSRRGGQETQYF
TGTGCCAGCAGTCGTCGGGGGGGGCAGGAGACCCAGTACTTC
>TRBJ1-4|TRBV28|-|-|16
CASSRTTGRANEKLFF
TGTGCCAGCAGTAGGACCACAGGGCGGGCTAATGAAAAACTGTTTTTT
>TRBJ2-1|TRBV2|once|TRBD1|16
CASSTPRDSSYNEQFF
TGTGCCAGCAGTACACCCCGGGACAGCTCCTACAATGAGCAGTTCTTC
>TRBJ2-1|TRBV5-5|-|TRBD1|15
CASSLGGGAYNEQFF
TGTGCCAGCAGCTTGGGAGGGGGCGCCTACAATGAGCAGTTCTTC
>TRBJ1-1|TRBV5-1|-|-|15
CASSLEWGLSTEAFF
TGCGCCAGCAGCTTGGAGTGGGGGCTGAGCACTGAAGCTTTCTTT
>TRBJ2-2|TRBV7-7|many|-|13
CASSQLYTGELFF
TGTGCTAGCAGCCAACTGTACACCGGGGAGCTGTTTTTT
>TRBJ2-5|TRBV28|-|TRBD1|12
CASRQGQETQYF
TGTGCCAGCCGACAGGGCCAAGAGACCCAGTACTTC